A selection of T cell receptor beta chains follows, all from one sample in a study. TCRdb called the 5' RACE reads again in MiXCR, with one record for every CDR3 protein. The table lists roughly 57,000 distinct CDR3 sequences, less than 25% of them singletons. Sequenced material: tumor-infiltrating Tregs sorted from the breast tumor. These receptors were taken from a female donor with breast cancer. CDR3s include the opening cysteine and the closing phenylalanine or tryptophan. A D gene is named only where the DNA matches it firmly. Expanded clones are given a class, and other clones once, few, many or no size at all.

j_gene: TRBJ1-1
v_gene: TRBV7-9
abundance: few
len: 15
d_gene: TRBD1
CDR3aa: CASSGAQGLDTEAFF
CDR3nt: TGTGCCAGCAGCGGGGCACAGGGGTTGGACACTGAAGCTTTCTTT

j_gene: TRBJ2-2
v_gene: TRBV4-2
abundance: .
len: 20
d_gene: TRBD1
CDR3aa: CASSRAAGRGGGSGTGELFF
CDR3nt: TGTGCCAGCAGCCGGGCAGCCGGGCGAGGGGGCGGTTCGGGCACCGGGGAGCTGTTTTTT

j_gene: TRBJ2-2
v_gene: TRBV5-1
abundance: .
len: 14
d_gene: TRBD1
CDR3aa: CASTGTANTGELFF
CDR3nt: TGCGCCAGCACCGGGACAGCGAACACCGGGGAGCTGTTTTTT

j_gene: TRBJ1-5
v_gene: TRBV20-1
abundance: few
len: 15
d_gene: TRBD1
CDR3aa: CSARGGQAGYQPQHF
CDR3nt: TGCAGTGCTAGAGGAGGACAGGCGGGTTATCAGCCCCAGCATTTT

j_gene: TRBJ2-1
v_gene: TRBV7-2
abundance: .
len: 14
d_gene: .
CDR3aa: CASSLVLVRDEQFF
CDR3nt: TGTGCCAGCAGCTTAGTTTTGGTTCGGGATGAGCAGTTCTTC

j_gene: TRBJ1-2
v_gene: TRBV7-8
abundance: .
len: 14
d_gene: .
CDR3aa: CASSLVRSNYGYTF
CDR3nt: TGTGCCAGCAGCTTAGTGCGGAGTAACTATGGCTACACCTTC

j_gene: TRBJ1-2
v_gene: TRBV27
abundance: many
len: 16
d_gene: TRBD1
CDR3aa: CASSLTGAEGLHGYTF
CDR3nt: TGTGCCAGCAGCCTCACAGGGGCAGAGGGTTTGCATGGCTACACCTTC

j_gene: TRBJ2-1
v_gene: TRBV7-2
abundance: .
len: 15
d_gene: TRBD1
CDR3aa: CASSRQGASPESSFF
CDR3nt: TGTGCCAGCAGTCGCCAGGGGGCGAGCCCTGAGTCGTCGTTCTTC

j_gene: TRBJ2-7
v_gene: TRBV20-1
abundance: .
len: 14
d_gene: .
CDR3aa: CSAPRGQGVHEQYF
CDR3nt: TGCAGTGCCCCCCGGGGGCAGGGGGTCCACGAGCAGTACTTC

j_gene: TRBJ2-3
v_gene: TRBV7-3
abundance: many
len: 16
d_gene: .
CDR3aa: CASSRGGAASTDTQYF
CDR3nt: TGTGCCAGCAGCCGCGGTGGTGCGGCTAGCACAGATACGCAGTATTTT

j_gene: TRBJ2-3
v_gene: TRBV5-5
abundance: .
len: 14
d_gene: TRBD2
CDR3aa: CASSLVTSRDTQYF
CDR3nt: TGTGCCAGCAGCTTGGTGACTAGCAGAGATACGCAGTATTTT

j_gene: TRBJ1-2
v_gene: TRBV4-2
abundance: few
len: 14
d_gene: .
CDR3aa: CASSQPDEGYGYTF
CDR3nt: TGTGCCAGCAGCCAACCCGACGAGGGCTATGGCTACACCTTC

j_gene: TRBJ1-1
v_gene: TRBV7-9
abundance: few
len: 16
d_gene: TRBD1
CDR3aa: CASSPRTGLMNTEAFF
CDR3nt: TGTGCCAGCAGCCCGCGGACAGGGCTTATGAACACTGAAGCTTTCTTT

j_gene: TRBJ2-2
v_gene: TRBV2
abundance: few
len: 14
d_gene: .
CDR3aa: CASKRETNTGELFF
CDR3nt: TGTGCCAGCAAACGGGAAACGAACACCGGGGAGCTGTTTTTT

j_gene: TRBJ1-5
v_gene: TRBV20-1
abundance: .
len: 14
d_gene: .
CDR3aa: CSATSGRINQPQHF
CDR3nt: TGCAGTGCTACCTCCGGACGGATCAATCAGCCCCAGCATTTT

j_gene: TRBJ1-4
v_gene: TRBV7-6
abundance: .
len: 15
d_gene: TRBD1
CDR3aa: CASSKPSTGDEKLFF
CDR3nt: TGTGCCAGCAGCAAACCGAGTACAGGGGATGAAAAACTGTTTTTT

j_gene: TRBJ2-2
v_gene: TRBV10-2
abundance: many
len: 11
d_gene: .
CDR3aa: CASSHTGELFF
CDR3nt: TGCGCCAGCAGTCACACCGGGGAGCTGTTTTTT